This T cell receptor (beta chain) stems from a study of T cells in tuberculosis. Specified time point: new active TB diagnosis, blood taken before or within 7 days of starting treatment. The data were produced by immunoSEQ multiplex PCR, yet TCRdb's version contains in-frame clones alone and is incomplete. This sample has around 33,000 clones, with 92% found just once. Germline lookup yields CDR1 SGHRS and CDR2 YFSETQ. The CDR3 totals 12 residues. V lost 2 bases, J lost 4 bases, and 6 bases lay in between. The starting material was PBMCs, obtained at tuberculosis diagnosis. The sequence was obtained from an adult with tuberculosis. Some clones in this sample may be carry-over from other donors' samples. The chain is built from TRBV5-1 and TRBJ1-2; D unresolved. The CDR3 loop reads CASSFTTYGYTF. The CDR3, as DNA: TGCGCCAGCAGCTTTACTACCTATGGCTACACCTTC. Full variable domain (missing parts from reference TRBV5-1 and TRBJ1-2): KAGVTQTPRYLIKTRGQQVTLSCSPISGHRSVSWYQQTPGQGLQFLFEYFSETQRNKGNFPGRFSGRQFSNSRSEMNVSTLELGDSALYLCASSFTTYGYTFGSGTRLTVV.